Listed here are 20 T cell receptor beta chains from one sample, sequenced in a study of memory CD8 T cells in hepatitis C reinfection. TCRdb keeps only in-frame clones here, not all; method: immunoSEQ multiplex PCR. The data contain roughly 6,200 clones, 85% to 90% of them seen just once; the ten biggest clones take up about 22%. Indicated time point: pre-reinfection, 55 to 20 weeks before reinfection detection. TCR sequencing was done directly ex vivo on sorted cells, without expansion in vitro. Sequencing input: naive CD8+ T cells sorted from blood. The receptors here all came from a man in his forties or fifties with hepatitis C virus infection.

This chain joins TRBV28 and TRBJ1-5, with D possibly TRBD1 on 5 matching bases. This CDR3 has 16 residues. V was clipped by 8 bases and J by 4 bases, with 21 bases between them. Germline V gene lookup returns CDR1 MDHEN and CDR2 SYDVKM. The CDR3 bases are TGTGCCAGCCTAGGTAGTGGTCTGTCAGGGAATCAGCCCCAGCATTTT. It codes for CASLGSGLSGNQPQHF.

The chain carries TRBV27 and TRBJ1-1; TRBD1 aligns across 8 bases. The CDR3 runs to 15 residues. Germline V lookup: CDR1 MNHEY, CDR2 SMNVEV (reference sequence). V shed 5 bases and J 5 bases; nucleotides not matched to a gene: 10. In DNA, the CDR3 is TGTGCCAGCAGTATTTTGACAGGGGTTGGGACTGAAGCTTTCTTT. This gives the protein CASSILTGVGTEAFF.

The CDR3 loop is CASSHGGVAGGFVAYNEQFF. For the CDR3, the DNA is TGTGCCAGCAGCCATGGGGGGGTAGCGGGAGGTTTTGTAGCCTACAATGAGCAGTTCTTC. This rearrangement joins TRBV4-2 to TRBJ2-1, with TRBD2 identical over 10 bases. The V gene end was trimmed by 3 bases and the J gene end by 2 bases; junction bases not matched to a gene: 16. The germline V gene has CDR1 LGHNA and CDR2 YNFKEQ. The CDR3 runs to 20 residues.

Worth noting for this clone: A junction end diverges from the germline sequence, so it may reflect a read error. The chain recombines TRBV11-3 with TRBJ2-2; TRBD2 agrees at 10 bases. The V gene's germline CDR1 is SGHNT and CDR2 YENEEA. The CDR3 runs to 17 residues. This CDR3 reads CAGSPEPGLATLGELFF. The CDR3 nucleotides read TGTGCCGGCAGTCCTGAACCGGGACTAGCGACTCTCGGGGAGCTGTTTTTT.

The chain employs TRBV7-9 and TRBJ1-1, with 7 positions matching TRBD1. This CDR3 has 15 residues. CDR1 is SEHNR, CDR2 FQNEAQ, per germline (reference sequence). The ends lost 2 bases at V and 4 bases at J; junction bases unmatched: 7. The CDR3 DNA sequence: TGTGCCAGCAGCTTATCTCAGGGGGTTGGCACTGAAGCTTTCTTT. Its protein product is CASSLSQGVGTEAFF.

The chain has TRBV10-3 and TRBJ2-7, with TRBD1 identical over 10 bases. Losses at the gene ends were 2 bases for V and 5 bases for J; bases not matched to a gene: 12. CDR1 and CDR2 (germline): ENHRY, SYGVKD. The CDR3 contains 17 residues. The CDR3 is CAISEVSGTGVQDEQYF. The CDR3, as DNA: TGTGCCATCAGTGAGGTCAGTGGGACAGGGGTTCAGGACGAGCAGTACTTC.

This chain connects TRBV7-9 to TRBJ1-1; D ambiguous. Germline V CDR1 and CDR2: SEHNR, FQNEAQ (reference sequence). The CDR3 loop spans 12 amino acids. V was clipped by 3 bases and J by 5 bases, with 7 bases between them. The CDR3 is CASSLGETEAFF. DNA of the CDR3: TGTGCCAGCAGCTTGGGAGAGACTGAAGCTTTCTTT.

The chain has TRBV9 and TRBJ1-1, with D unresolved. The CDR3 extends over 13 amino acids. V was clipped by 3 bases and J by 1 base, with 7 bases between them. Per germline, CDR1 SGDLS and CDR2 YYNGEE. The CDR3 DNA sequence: TGTGCCAGCAGCGGCGGCTGGAACACTGAAGCTTTCTTT. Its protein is CASSGGWNTEAFF.

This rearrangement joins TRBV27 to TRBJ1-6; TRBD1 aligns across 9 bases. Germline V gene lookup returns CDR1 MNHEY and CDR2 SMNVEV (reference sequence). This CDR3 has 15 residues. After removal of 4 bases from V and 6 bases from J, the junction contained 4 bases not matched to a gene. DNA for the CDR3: TGTGCCAGCAGTTCACAGGGGGCAGGTAATTCACCCCTCCACTTT. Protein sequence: CASSSQGAGNSPLHF.

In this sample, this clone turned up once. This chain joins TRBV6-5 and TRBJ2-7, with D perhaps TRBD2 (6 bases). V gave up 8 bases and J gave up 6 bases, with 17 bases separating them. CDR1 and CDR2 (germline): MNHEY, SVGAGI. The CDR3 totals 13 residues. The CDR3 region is CASSPAGPLEQYF. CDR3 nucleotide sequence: TGTGCCAGCTCCCCCGCGGGGCCCCTCGAGCAGTACTTC.

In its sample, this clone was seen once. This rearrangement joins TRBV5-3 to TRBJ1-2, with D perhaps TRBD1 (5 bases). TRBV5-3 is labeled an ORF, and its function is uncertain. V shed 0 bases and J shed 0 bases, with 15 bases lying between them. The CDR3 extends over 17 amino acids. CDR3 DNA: TGTGCCAGAAGCTTGGTGGGGGGACGGGAAGCTAACTATGGCTACACCTTC. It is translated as CARSLVGGREANYGYTF.

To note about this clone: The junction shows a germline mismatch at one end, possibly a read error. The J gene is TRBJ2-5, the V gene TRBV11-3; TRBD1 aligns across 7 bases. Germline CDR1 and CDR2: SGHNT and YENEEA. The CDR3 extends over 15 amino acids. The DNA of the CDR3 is TGTGCCAGCAGCCTAGAGGCAGGGGGTGGAGAGACCCAGTACTTC. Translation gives CASSLEAGGGETQYF.

This CDR3 is CASSSLQGRKITDTQYF. Written as DNA, the CDR3 is TGTGCCAGCAGCTCTTTACAGGGCCGGAAAATCACAGATACGCAGTATTTT. The chain uses TRBV7-9 and TRBJ2-3; perhaps TRBD1 as D (6 bases). The CDR3 is 17 amino acids. Trimming cost V 4 bases and J 2 bases, with 19 bases left between them. The germline V gene encodes CDR1 SEHNR and CDR2 FQNEAQ (reference sequence).

The CDR3 nucleotides are TGTGCCAGTATCCATGGGGCAGGACAGAACACCGGGGAGCTGTTTTTT. Translating gives CASIHGAGQNTGELFF. The chain joins TRBV19 to TRBJ2-2; tentative D call: TRBD1 (5 bases). The CDR3 is made up of 16 amino acids. Germline V gene data show CDR1 as LNHDA and CDR2 as SQIVND (reference sequence). Trimming cost V 7 bases and J 1 base, with 16 bases left between them.

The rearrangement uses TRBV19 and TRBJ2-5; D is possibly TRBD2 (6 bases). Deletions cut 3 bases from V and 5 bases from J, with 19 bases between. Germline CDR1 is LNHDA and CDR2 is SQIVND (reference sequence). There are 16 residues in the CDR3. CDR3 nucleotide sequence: TGTGCCAGTAGTATCACTGGAGGGCACGGTTTGGAGACCCAGTACTTC. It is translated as CASSITGGHGLETQYF.

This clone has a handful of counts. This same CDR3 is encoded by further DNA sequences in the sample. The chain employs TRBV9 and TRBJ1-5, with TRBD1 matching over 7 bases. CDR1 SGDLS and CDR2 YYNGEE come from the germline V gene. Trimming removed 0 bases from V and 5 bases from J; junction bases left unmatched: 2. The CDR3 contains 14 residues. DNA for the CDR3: TGTGCCAGCAGCGTAGGGCAGGGGGATCAGCCCCAGCATTTT. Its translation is CASSVGQGDQPQHF.

Written as DNA, the CDR3 is TGCGCCAGCAGCTTGACTAGCGGGACGTCGACCGGGGAGCTGTTTTTT. It yields the protein CASSLTSGTSTGELFF. V gene TRBV5-1 combines with J gene TRBJ2-2, with TRBD2 matching over 10 bases. J gave up 5 bases and V 1 base, and 5 bases lay outside the gene matches. Germline V CDR1 and CDR2: SGHRS, YFSETQ. This CDR3 is built from 16 residues.

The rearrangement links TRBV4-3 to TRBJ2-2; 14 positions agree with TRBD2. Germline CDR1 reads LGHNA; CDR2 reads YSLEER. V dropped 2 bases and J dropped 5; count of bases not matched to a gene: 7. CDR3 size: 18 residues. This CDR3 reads CASSQSTSGRAYTGELFF. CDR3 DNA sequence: TGCGCCAGCAGCCAATCGACTAGCGGGAGGGCCTATACCGGGGAGCTGTTTTTT.

The CDR3 bases are TGTGCCAGCAGCCCTGGCTTGCGGGAATGGCAGTACTTC. The encoded protein is CASSPGLREWQYF. The gene calls are TRBV14 and TRBJ2-7, with D tentatively TRBD2 (6 bases). Germline V gene data show CDR1 as SGHDN and CDR2 as FVKESK. Trimming stripped 4 bases from V and 9 bases from J, with 16 bases between. The CDR3 length is 13 residues.

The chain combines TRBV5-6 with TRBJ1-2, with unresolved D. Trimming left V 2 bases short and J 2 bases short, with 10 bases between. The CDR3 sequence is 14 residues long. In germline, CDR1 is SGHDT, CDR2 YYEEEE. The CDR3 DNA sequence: TGTGCCAGCAGCTTTTCGCGAACCAACTATGGCTACACCTTC. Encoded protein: CASSFSRTNYGYTF.